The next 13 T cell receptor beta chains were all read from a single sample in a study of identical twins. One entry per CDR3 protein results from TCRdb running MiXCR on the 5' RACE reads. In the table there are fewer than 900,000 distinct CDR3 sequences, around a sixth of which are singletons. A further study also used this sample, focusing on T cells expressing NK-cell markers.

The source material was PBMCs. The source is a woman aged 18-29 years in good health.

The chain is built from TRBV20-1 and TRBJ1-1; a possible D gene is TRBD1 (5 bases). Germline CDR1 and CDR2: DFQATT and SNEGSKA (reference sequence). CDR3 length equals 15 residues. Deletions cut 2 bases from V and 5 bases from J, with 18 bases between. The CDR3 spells CSARSPGLWGTEAFF. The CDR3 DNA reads TGCAGTGCTAGATCACCAGGGCTCTGGGGGACTGAAGCTTTCTTT.

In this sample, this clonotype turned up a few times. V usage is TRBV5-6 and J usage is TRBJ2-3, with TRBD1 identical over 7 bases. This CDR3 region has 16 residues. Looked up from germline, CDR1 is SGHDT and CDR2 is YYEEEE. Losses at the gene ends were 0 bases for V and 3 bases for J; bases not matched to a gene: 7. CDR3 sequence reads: CASSLELRGITDTQYF. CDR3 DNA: TGTGCCAGCAGCTTGGAACTCAGGGGGATAACAGATACGCAGTATTTT.

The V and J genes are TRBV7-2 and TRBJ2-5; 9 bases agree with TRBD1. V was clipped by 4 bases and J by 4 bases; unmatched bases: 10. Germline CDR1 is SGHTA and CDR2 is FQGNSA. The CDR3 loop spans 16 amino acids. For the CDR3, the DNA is TGTGCCAGCAGCTGGAGAGGGACAGGGACCCCAGAGACCCAGTACTTC. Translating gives CASSWRGTGTPETQYF.

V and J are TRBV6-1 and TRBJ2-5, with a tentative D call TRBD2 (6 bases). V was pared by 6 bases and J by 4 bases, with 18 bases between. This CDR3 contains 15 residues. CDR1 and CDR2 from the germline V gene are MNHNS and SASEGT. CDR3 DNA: TGTGCCAGCAGCGCCTTGGAGGGGTTTCGAGAGACCCAGTACTTC. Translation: CASSALEGFRETQYF.

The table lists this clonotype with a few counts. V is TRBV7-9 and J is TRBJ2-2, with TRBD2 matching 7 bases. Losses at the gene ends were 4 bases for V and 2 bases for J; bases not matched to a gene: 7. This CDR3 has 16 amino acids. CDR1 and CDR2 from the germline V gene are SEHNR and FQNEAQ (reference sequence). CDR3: CASSSNSGPNTGELFF. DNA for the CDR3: TGTGCCAGCAGCTCAAATAGCGGGCCAAACACCGGGGAGCTGTTTTTT.

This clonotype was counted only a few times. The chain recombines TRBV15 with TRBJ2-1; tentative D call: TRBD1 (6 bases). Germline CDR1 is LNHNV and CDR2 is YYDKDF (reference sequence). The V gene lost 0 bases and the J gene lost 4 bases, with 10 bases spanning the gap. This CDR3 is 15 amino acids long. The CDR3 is CATSRDLGQYNEQFF. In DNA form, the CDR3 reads TGTGCCACCAGCAGAGATCTAGGACAGTACAATGAGCAGTTCTTC.

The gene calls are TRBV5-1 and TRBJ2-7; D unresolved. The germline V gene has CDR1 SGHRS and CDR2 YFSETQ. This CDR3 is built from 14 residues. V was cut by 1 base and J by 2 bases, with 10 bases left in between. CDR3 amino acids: CASSLITDPYEQYF. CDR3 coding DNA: TGCGCCAGCAGCTTGATCACGGACCCCTACGAGCAGTACTTC.

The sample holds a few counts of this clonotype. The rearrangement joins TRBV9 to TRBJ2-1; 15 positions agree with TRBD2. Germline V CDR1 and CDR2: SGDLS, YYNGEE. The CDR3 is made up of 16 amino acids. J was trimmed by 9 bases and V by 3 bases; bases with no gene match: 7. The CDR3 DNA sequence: TGTGCCAGCAGCGCACCCGGGACTAGCGGGAGGACTGAGCAGTTCTTC. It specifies CASSAPGTSGRTEQFF.

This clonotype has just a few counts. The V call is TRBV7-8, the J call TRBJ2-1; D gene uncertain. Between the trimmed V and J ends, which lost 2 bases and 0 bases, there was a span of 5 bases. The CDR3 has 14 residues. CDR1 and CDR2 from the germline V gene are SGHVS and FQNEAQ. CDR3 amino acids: CASSLPHSYNEQFF. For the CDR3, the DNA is TGTGCCAGCAGCTTACCACACTCCTACAATGAGCAGTTCTTC. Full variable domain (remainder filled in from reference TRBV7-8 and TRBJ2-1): GAGVSQSPRYKVAKRGQDVALRCDPISGHVSLFWYQQALGQGPEFLTYFQNEAQLDKSGLPSDRFFAERPEGSVSTLKIQRTQQEDSAVYLCASSLPHSYNEQFFGPGTRLTVL.

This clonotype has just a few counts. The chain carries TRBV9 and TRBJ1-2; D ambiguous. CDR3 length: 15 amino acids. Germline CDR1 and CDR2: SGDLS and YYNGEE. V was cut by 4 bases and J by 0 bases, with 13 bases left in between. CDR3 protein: CASSPVGVTNYGYTF. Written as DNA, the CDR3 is TGTGCCAGCAGCCCGGTGGGAGTGACTAACTATGGCTACACCTTC. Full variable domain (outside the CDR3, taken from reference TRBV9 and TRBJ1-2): DSGVTQTPKHLITATGQRVTLRCSPRSGDLSVYWYQQSLDQGLQFLIQYYNGEERAKGNILERFSAQQFPDLHSELNLSSLELGDSALYFCASSPVGVTNYGYTFGSGTRLTVV.

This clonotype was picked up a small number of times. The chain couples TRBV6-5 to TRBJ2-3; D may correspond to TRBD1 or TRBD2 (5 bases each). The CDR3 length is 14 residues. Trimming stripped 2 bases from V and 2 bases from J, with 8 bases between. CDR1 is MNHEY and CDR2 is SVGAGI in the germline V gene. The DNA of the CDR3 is TGTGCCAGCAGTTACCCGGGGACCACAGATACGCAGTATTTT. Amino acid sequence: CASSYPGTTDTQYF.

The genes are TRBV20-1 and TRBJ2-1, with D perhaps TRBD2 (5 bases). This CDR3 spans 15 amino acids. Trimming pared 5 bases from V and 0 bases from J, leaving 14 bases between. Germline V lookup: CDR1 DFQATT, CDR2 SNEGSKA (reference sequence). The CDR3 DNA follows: TGCAGTGCTGGGCCGGACTTCCACTCCTACAATGAGCAGTTCTTC. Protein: CSAGPDFHSYNEQFF.

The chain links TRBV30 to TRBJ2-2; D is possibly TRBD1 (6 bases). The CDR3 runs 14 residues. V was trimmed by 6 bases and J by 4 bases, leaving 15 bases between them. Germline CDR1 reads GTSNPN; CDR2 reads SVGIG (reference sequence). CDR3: CACDRGSGTGELFF. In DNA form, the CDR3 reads TGTGCCTGTGATAGGGGGAGTGGCACCGGGGAGCTGTTTTTT.